This entry describes one TCR beta chain. This receptor's antigen is unknown. Base quality data are lacking; no much larger clone is found one base away. The sample originates from a study of T-cell reconstitution after alpha-beta-depleted transplantation in children (dated by TCRdb to 2015 to 2016). A note on the overall study: Using TCR repertoire profiling, the study quantitatively followed how T-cell immune reconstitution unfolded in children after TCRalphabeta/CD19-depleted allogeneic hematopoietic cell transplantation. General findings and caveats noted by the study authors: In some patients, the high TCRbeta diversity seen at day 60 was put down to recipient T cells and intrathymic progenitors that had survived conditioning. Over the following months the frequencies of hyperexpanded clones went down, and after one year T-cell counts and TCRbeta diversity were mostly credited to newly produced T cells. The apparently early alphabetaT-cell count recovery about two months after transplant was reportedly dependent on only several hundred rapidly expanded clones derived from non-depleted graft cells.

The treatment or condition label, read with the paper, signifies: allogeneic hematopoietic cell transplantation with graft depleted of TCRalphabeta T cells and CD19 B cells. The children who served as transplant recipients had been given grafts of TCRalphabeta/CD19-depleted allogeneic hematopoietic cells. The library was made by PCR. Data came from an Illumina HiSeq 2500. TCR library preparation used molecular barcoding, with unique molecular identifiers applied to normalize quantification of the TCRbeta repertoire. The raw public data were reprocessed by TCRdb itself: fastp quality trimming at Q25, MiXCR clonotype calling, in-frame beta chains only. Every distinct CDR3 protein forms one entry, paired with its most common genes and DNA. A total of about 90,000 distinct CDR3 sequences appear in this sample, about 14% of them only once. Roughly 21% of the sample goes to the ten largest clones. The material was PBMCs, mostly from graft donor cells, obtained 180 days after TCRalphabeta/CD19-depleted stem cell transplant. The sequence derives from a male patient between 2 and 15 years old who had a stem cell transplant for acute lymphoblastic leukemia, so the T cells may come from the graft donor.

The CDR3 region reads CSASWDLNYEQYF. The DNA sequence is given as TGCAGTGCTAGCTGGGACCTAAACTACGAGCAGTACTTC. Recombination joined TRBV20-1 with TRBJ2-7; the D gene cannot be resolved beyond TRBD1 or TRBD2, each matching 5 bases. The CDR3 measures 13 amino acids from cysteine to phenylalanine. Only the CDR3 DNA stays, 39 bases, in frame from base 1. The germline V gene (reference sequence) gives CDR1 as DFQATT and CDR2 as SNEGSKA. V drops 3 bases and J drops 3 bases, leaving 12 bases in between.